This TCR beta chain was sequenced for a study of blood T cells in healthy people across ages. Study-wide context: Template switching retrieved approximately one barcoded beta molecule for each two T cells. Study observations and caveats: Diversity of TCR beta per million T cells declined in a roughly linear way with age. Total diversity from one million sequenced T cells was likely underestimated.

The second PCR ran about 6 to 11 cycles with a sample-barcoded 5' primer and J-beta primers. TCRdb ran MiXCR on the 5' RACE reads and lists one entry per CDR3 protein. Among 800,000 to 950,000 distinct CDR3 sequences listed, around 46% were seen once. The sample holds a few counts of this clonotype. Its antigen is as yet unknown. Germline CDR1 GTSNPN, CDR2 SVGIG (reference sequence). The CDR3 has 17 amino acids. The V and J ends lost 3 bases and 1 base respectively, with 21 bases between them. The chain combines TRBV30 with TRBJ2-5; perhaps TRBD1 as D (6 bases). Sequencing used blood. This TCR was recovered from a man aged 25-40 years in good health. This chain's CDR3 is CAWSPDLGAFSQETQYF. CDR3 nucleotide sequence: TGTGCCTGGAGCCCCGACCTGGGGGCGTTCTCCCAAGAGACCCAGTACTTC.